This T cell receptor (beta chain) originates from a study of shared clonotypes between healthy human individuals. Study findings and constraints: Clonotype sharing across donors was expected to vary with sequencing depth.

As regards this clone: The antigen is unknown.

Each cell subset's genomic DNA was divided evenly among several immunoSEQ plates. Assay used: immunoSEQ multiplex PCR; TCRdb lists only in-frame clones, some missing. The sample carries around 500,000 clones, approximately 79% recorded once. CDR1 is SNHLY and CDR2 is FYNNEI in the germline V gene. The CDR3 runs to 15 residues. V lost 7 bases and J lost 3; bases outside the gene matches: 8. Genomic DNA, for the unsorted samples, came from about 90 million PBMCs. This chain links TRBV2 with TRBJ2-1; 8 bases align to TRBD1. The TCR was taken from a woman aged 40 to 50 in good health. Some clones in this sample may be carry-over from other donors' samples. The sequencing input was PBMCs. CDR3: CASTIGQGFYNEQFF. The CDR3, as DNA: TGTGCCAGCACCATAGGACAGGGATTCTACAATGAGCAGTTCTTC.